This T cell receptor (beta chain) was captured in a study of T cell repertoires in cytomegalovirus infection. CDR3 length equals 16 residues. The V end was cut by 5 bases, the J end by 0 bases, with 11 bases between. Germline lookup yields CDR1 MNHEY and CDR2 SMNVEV (reference sequence). TCRdb re-derived calls from the reads in MiXCR, one entry per CDR3 protein. The table lists roughly 600,000 distinct CDR3 sequences, about 24% of them singletons. The receptor's source is a human donor in good health (CMV status not recorded). Some clones in this sample may be carry-over from other donors' samples. The gene calls are TRBV27 and TRBJ1-6; D is possibly TRBD1 (5 bases). The sequencing sample was made of CD8+ T cells from PBMCs. The chain's CDR3 is CASSPYRSSYNSPLHF. CDR3 nucleotide sequence: TGTGCCAGCAGTCCCTACAGGAGCTCCTATAATTCACCCCTCCACTTT.